The T cell receptor beta chain under discussion was sequenced for a study of graft-versus-host responses after intestinal transplantation. In the study overall: Each recipient received a multivisceral, liver-intestinal, or isolated intestinal graft. Anti-thymocyte globulin induction, then tacrolimus and steroids for around 3 years, went to all recipients. Study observations and caveats: Detection of GvH clones occurred in recipient marrow, and some had their first appearance in ileum or blood.

CDR3 length equals 15 residues. V was cut by 0 bases and J by 3 bases, with 12 bases left in between. Germline V gene data show CDR1 as SGHDN and CDR2 as FVKESK. As to this clone: Its antigen remains unknown.

Assay used: immunoSEQ multiplex PCR; TCRdb lists only in-frame clones, some missing. The sample shows fewer than 120,000 clones, around 93% of them seen only once. The sequence was collected from a human donor who received an intestinal transplant. Source: unstimulated CD8+ T cells sorted from spleen or lymph node cells, taken before intestinal transplant. The chain carries TRBV14 and TRBJ2-7; D not resolved. This CDR3 is CASSQEASALYEQYF. Written as DNA, the CDR3 is TGTGCCAGCAGCCAAGAAGCATCGGCTCTCTACGAGCAGTACTTC. Combining the CDR3 with reference TRBV14 and TRBJ2-7 gives the whole variable domain EAGVTQFPSHSVIEKGQTVTLRCDPISGHDNLYWYRRVMGKEIKFLLHFVKESKQDESGMPNNRFLAERTGGTYSTLKVQPAELEDSGVYFCASSQEASALYEQYFGPGTRLTVT.